The TCR beta chain under discussion was sequenced for a study of T-cell memory formation after mild COVID-19. Concerning this clonotype: Its antigen is not identified.

Notes on the study in general: Later expanders leaned toward CD4+, whereas clones contracting from day 15 to 85 were balanced CD4/CD8.

The TCR alpha and TCR beta cDNA libraries, bearing sample barcodes and UMIs, were generated by 5'RACE using constant-segment primers. TCRdb reanalysed the 5' RACE reads using MiXCR and keeps one entry per CDR3 protein. The sample includes 34,000 or so distinct CDR3 sequences, 7% to 8% seen only once; the top ten take roughly 27%. The material sequenced was PBMCs or a T cell subset sorted from them (not recorded which). The sequence derives from a man younger than 30 who had mild COVID-19 (a few samples of this study predate the infection). Cell type and time point are not known.

CDR3: CASSLGQVDTQYF. Written as DNA, the CDR3 is TGCGCCAGCAGCTTGGGGCAGGTGGATACGCAGTATTTT. The chain combines TRBV5-1 with TRBJ2-3; D is unresolved. Looked up from germline, CDR1 is SGHRS and CDR2 is YFSETQ. V lost 0 bases to trimming and J lost 6 bases, with 8 bases between them. This CDR3 spans 13 amino acids.